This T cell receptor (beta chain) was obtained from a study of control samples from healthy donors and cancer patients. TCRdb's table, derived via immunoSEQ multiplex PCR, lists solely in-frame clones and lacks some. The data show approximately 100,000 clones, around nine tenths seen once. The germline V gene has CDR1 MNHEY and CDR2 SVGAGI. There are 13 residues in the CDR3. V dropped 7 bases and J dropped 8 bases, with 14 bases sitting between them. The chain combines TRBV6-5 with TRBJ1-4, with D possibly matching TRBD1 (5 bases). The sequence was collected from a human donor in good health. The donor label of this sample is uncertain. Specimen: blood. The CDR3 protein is CASKKGIGEKLFF. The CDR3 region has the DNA TGTGCCAGCAAAAAGGGGATCGGGGAAAAACTGTTTTTT.